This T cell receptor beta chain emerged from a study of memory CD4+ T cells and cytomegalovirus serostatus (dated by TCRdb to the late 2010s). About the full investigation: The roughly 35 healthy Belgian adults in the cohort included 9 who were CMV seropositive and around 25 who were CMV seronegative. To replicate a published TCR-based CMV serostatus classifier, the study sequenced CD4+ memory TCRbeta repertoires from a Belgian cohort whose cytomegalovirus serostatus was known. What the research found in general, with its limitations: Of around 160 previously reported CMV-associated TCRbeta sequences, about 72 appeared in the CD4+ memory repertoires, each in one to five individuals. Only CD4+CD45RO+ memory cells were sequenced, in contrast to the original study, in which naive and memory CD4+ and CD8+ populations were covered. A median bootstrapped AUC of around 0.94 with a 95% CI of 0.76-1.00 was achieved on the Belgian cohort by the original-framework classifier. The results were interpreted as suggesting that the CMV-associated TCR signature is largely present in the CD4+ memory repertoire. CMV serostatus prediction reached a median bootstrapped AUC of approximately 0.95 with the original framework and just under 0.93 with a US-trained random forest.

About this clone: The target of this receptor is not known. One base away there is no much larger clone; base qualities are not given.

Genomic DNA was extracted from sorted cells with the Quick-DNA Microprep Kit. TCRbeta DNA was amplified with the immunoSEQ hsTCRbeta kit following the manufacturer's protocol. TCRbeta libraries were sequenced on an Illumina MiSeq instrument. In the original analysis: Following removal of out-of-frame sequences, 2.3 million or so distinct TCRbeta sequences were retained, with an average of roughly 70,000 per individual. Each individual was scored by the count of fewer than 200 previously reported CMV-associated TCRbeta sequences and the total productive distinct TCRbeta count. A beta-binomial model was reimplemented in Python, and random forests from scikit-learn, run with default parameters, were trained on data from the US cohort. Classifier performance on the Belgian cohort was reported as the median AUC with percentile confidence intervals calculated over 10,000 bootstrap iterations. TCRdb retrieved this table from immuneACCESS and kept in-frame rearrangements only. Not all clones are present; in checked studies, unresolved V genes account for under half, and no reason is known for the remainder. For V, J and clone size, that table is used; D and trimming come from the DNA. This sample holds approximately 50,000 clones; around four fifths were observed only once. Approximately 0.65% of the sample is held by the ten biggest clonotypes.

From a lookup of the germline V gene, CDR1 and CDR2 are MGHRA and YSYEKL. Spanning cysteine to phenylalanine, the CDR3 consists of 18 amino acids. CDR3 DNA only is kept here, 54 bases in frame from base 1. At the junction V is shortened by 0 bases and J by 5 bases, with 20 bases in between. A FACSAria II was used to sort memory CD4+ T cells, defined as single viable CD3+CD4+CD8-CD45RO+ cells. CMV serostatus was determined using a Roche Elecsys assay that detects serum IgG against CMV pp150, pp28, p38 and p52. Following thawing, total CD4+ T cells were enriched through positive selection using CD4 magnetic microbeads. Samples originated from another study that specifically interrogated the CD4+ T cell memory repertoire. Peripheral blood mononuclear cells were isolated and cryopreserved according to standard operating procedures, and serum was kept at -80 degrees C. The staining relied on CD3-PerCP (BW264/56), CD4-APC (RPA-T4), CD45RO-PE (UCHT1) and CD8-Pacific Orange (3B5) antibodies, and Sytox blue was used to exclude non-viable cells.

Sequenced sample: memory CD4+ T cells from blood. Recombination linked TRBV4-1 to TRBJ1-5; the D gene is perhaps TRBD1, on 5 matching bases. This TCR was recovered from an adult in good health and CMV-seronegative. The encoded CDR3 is CASSQDLPGPLRYQPQHF. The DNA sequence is TGCGCCAGCAGCCAAGATCTCCCAGGGCCGCTAAGGTATCAGCCCCAGCATTTT.